Sequencing of this TCR beta chain was carried out in a study of OX40 agonist ivuxolimab in advanced cancers. In the case of this clone: Antigen: not known.

V was clipped by 6 bases and J by 2 bases; unmatched bases: 7. The CDR3 is made up of 15 amino acids. Per the germline V gene, CDR1 is SGDLS and CDR2 is YYNGEE. The protocol was immunoSEQ multiplex PCR, while the TCRdb copy is restricted to in-frame clones and leaves out a portion. The profile shows fewer than 15,000 clones, more than 75% of them singletons. Study-level results: Some nonresponders additionally presented with little normalized T-cell clonal expansion. By week 6 at 0.1 to 3.0 mg/kg, blood CD4+ and CD8+ T cells had expanded clonally.

This clonotype was obtained from an adult with an advanced solid tumor such as melanoma, head and neck, liver or kidney cancer. The source material was CD4+ or CD8+ T cells sorted from blood, sampled in a trial of the OX40 agonist ivuxolimab. V usage is TRBV9 and J usage is TRBJ2-1, with TRBD2 matching over 8 bases. In DNA, the CDR3 is TGTGCCAGCAACACCCCGGGACTAGCCTACAATGAGCAGTTCTTC. Residues: CASNTPGLAYNEQFF.